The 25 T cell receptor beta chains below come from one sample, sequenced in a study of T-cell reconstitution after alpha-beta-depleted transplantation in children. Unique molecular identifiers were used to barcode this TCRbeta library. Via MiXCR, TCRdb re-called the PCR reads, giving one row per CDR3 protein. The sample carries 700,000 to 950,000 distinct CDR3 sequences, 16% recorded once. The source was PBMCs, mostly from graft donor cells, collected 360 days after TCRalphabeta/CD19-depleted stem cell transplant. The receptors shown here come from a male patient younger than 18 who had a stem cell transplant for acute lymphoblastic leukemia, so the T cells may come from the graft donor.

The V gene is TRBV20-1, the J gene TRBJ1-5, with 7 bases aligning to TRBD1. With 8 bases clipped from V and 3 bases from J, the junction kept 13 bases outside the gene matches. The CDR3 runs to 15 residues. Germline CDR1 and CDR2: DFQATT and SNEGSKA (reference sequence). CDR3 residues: CSLTPVGQPNQPQHF. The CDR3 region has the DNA TGCAGTTTAACCCCCGTGGGACAGCCCAATCAGCCCCAGCATTTT.

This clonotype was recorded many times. CDR3 amino acids: CASSLKGRGDTQYF. CDR3 bases: TGTGCCAGCAGCTTAAAAGGTCGGGGAGATACGCAGTATTTT. The chain links TRBV7-3 to TRBJ2-3, with a tentative D call TRBD2 (5 bases). The CDR3 totals 14 residues. V shed 1 base and J shed 5 bases, with 10 bases lying between them. The germline V gene encodes CDR1 SGHTA and CDR2 FQGTGA.

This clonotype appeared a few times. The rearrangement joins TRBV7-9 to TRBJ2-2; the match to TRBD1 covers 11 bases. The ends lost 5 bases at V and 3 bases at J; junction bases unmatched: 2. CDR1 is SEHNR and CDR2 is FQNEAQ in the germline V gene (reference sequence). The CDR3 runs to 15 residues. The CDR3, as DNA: TGTGCCAGCAGCCGGGACAGGGGGGACACCGGGGAGCTGTTTTTT. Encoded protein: CASSRDRGDTGELFF.

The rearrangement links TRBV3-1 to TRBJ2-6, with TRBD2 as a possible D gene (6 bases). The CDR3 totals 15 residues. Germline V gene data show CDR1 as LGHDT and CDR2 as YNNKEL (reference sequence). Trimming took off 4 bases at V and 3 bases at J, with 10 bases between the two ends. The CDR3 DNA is TGTGCCAGCAGCCCTAGGGGAGGTGGGGCCAACGTCCTGACTTTC. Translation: CASSPRGGGANVLTF.

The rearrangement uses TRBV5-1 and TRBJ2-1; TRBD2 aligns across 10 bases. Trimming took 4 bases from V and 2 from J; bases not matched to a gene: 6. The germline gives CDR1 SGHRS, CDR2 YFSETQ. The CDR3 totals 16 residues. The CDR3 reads CASSHGLAGAYNEQFF. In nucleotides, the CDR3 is TGCGCCAGCAGCCACGGTCTAGCGGGAGCCTACAATGAGCAGTTCTTC.

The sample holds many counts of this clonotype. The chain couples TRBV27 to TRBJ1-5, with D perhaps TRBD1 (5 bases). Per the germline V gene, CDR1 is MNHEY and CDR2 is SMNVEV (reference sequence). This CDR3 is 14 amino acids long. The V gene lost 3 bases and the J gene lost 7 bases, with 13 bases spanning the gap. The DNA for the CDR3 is TGTGCCAGCAGTTTGGGGGGATACCGGCAGCCCCAGCATTTT. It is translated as CASSLGGYRQPQHF.

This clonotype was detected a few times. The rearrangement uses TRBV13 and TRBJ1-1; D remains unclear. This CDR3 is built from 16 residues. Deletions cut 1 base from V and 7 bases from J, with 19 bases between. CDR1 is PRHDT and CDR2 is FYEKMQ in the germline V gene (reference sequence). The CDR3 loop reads CASSLELGVWGVEAFF. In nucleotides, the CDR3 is TGTGCCAGCAGCTTAGAACTCGGGGTATGGGGAGTTGAAGCTTTCTTT. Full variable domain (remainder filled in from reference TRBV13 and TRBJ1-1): AAGVIQSPRHLIKEKRETATLKCYPIPRHDTVYWYQQGPGQDPQFLISFYEKMQSDKGSIPDRFSAQQFSDYHSELNMSSLELGDSALYFCASSLELGVWGVEAFFGQGTRLTVV.

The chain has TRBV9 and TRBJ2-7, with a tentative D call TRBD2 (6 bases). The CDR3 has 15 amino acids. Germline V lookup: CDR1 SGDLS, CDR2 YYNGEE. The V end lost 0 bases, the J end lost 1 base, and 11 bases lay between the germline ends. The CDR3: CASSVAAGPSYEQYF. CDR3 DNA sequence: TGTGCCAGCAGCGTAGCTGCGGGACCATCCTACGAGCAGTACTTC.

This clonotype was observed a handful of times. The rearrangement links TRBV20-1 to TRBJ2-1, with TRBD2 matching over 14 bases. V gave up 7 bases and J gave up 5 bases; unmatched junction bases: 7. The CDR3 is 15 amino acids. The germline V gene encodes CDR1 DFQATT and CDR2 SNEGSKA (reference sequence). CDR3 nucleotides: TGCAGTGTAAGGACTAGCGGGAGGTCCCACAATGAGCAGTTCTTC. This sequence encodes CSVRTSGRSHNEQFF.

The CDR3 loop is CASSPTVSLSYYEQYF. The CDR3 DNA reads TGTGCCAGCAGCCCTACAGTGAGTCTATCATACTACGAGCAGTACTTC. V is TRBV28 and J is TRBJ2-7; D uncertain. The CDR3 is 16 amino acids. V lost 6 bases to trimming and J lost 3 bases, with 21 bases between them. CDR1 is MDHEN and CDR2 is SYDVKM in the germline V gene.

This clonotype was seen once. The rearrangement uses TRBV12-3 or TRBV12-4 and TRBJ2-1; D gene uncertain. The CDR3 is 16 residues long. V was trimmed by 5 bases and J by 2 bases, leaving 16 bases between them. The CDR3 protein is CASSPPLRIPYNEQFF. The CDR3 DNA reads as TGTGCCAGCAGTCCCCCACTTAGAATACCCTACAATGAGCAGTTCTTC.

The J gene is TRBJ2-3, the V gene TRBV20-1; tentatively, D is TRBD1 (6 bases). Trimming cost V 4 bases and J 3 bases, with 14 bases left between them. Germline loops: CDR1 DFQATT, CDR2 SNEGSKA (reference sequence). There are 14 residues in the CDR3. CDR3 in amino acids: CSAIAGVSTDTQYF. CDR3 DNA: TGCAGTGCTATTGCAGGGGTGTCGACAGATACGCAGTATTTT.

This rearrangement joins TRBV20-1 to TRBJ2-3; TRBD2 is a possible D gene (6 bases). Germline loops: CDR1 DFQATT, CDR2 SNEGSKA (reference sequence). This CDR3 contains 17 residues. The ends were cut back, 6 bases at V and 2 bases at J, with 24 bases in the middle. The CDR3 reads CSATRDPTQISTDTQYF. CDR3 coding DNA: TGCAGTGCAACGCGGGACCCCACACAAATTTCCACAGATACGCAGTATTTT.

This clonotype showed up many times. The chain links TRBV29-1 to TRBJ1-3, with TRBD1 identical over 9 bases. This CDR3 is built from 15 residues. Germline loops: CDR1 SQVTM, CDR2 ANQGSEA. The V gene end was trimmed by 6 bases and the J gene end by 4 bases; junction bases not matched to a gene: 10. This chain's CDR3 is CSVGDRVREGNTIYF. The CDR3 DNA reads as TGCAGCGTAGGGGACAGGGTCCGAGAAGGAAACACCATATATTTT. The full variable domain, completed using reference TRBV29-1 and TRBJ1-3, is SAVISQKPSRDICQRGTSLTIQCQVDSQVTMMFWYRQQPGQSLTLIATANQGSEATYESGFVIDKFPISRPNLTFSTLTVSNMSPEDSSIYLCSVGDRVREGNTIYFGEGSWLTVV.

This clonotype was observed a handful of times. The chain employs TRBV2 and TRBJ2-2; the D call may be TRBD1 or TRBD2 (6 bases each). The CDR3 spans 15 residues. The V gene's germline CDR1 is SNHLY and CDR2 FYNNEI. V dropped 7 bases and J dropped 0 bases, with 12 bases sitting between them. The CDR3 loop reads CASIGGLTNTGELFF. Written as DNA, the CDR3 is TGTGCCAGCATAGGGGGGCTCACGAACACCGGGGAGCTGTTTTTT.

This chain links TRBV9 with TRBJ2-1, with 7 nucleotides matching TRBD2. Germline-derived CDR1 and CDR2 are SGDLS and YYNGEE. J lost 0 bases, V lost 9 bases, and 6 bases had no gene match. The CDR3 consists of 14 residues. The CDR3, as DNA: TGTGCCACCTCTAGCGGTTCCTCCTACAATGAGCAGTTCTTC. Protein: CATSSGSSYNEQFF. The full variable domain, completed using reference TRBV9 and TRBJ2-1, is DSGVTQTPKHLITATGQRVTLRCSPRSGDLSVYWYQQSLDQGLQFLIQYYNGEERAKGNILERFSAQQFPDLHSELNLSSLELGDSALYFCATSSGSSYNEQFFGPGTRLTVL.

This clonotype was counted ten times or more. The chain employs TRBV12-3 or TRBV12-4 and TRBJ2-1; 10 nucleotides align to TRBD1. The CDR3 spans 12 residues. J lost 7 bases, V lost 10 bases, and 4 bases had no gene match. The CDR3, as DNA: TGTGCCACCGGACAGGGGGAGAATGAGCAGTTCTTC. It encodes CATGQGENEQFF.

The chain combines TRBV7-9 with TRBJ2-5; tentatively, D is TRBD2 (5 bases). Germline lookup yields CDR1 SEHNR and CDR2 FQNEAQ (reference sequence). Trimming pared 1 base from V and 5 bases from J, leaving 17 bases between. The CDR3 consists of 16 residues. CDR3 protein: CASSLVPGWGRETQYF. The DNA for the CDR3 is TGTGCCAGCAGCTTAGTCCCGGGATGGGGAAGGGAGACCCAGTACTTC. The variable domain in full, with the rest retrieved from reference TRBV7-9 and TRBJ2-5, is DTGVSQNPRHKITKRGQNVTFRCDPISEHNRLYWYRQTLGQGPEFLTYFQNEAQLEKSRLLSDRFSAERPKGSFSTLEIQRTEQGDSAMYLCASSLVPGWGRETQYFGPGTRLLVL.

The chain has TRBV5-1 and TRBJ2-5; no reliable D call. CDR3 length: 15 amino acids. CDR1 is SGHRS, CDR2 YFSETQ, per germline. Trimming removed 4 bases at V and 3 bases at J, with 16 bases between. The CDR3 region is CASSVRTGVKETQYF. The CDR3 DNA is TGCGCCAGCAGCGTACGGACGGGCGTCAAAGAGACCCAGTACTTC.

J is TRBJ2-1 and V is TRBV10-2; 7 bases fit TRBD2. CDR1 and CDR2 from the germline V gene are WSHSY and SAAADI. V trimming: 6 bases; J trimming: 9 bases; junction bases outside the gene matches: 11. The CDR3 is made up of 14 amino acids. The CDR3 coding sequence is TGCGCCAGCAGCGGACTAGATCCAGGCGGTGAGCAGTTCTTC. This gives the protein CASSGLDPGGEQFF.

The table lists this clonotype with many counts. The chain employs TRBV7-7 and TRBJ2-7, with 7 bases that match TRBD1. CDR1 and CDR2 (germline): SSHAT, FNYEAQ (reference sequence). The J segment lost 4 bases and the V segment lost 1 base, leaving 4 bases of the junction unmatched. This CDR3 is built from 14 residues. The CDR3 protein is CASSLEAGGYEQYF. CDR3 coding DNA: TGTGCCAGCAGCTTAGAAGCAGGGGGATACGAGCAGTACTTC.

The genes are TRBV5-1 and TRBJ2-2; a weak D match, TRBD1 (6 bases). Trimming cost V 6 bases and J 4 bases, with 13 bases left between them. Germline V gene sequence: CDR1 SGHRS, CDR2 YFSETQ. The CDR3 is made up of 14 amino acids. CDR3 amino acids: CASKLKGGTGELFF. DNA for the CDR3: TGCGCCAGCAAACTAAAAGGGGGCACCGGGGAGCTGTTTTTT.

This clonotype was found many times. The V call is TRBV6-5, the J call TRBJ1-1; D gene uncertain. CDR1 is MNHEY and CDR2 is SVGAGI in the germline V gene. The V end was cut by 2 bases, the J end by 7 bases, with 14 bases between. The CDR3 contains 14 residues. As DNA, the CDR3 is TGTGCCAGCAGTTACGCCGGGGATATGGATGAAGCTTTCTTT. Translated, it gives CASSYAGDMDEAFF.

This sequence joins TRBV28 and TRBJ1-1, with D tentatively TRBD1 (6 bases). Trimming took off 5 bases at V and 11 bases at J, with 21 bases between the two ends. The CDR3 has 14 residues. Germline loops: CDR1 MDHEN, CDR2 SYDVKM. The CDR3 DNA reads TGTGCCAGCAGTCCCTCGACAGGCCGGGAGGTGGCTTTCTTT. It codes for CASSPSTGREVAFF.

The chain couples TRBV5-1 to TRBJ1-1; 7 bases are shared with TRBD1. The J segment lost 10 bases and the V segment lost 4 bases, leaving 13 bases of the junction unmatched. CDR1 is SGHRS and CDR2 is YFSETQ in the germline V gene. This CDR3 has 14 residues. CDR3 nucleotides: TGCGCCAGCAGCGGAGAAAGGAGACAGGGAATAGCTTTCTTT. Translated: CASSGERRQGIAFF.